The present TCR beta chain was sequenced within a study of CXCR3-negative and CXCR3-positive naive CD8 T cells. This CDR3 spans 16 amino acids. CDR1 and CDR2 from the germline V gene are SGDLS and YYNGEE. To note about this clonotype: Antigen: not known.

In preparing the TRB cDNA libraries, 5' RACE with UMI labels was used. From its re-call of the 5' RACE reads, TCRdb lists each CDR3 protein once, without DNA. The sample has around 95,000 distinct CDR3 sequences, and its top ten clones hold around 0.99%. Whole-study results and caveats: In CXCR3-positive naive cells, the TRB CDR3s were more hydrophobic than in CXCR3-negative naive cells. The majority of assays used fresh PBMCs, and CXCR3 expression partially decreased after cryopreservation. In both naive subsets diversity was comparably high, whereas memory CD8+ cells showed much lower diversity.

Sequenced material: naive CXCR3+ CD8+ T cells from blood. Regarding subset: CD45RO-CCR7+CD27+CD95- naive CD8+ T cells expressing CXCR3 (TNR3+). The chain employs TRBV9 and TRBJ2-7; TCRdb designates TRBD1, a call that cannot be tested without DNA. This clonotype was obtained from a human donor in good health. Some clones in this sample may be carry-over from other donors' samples. This CDR3 reads CASSGGTGEGFYEQYF. Combining the CDR3 with reference TRBV9 and TRBJ2-7 gives the whole variable domain DSGVTQTPKHLITATGQRVTLRCSPRSGDLSVYWYQQSLDQGLQFLIQYYNGEERAKGNILERFSAQQFPDLHSELNLSSLELGDSALYFCASSGGTGEGFYEQYFGPGTRLTVT.